This T cell receptor (beta chain) was retrieved from a study of shared clonotypes between healthy human individuals. Germline V gene sequence: CDR1 SGHTA, CDR2 FQGNSA. Between the trimmed V and J ends, which lost 2 bases and 9 bases, there was a span of 17 bases. The CDR3 covers 15 residues. Whole-study results and caveats: Rarefaction gave evidence that sorted-subset sequencing remained incomplete despite large depth. Collection of samples was limited to blood; tissue repertoires likely differ. The represented genetic and exposure-history diversity was limited by the small number of donors.

Using about 190 ng DNA, some 30,000 T cell genomes, the sorted-subset replicate PCRs were run. The method was immunoSEQ multiplex PCR; TCRdb's version includes in-frame clones alone and lacks a portion of them. This sample has around 2.5 million clones, with approximately 93% found just once. Worth noting for this clone: Antigen specificity is unknown.

The chain couples TRBV7-2 to TRBJ2-1; D possibly matches TRBD1 or TRBD2 (6 bases each). This clonotype was sampled from a man younger than 35 in good health. Some clones in this sample may be carry-over from other donors' samples. Material: naive CD4+ T cells from PBMCs. Documented subset: CD45RA+ positively selected. CDR3 sequence (DNA): TGTGCCAGCAGCTTAAGTTCGACGGGGGCGCTTGAGCAGTTCTTC. Encoded protein: CASSLSSTGALEQFF.